This TCR beta chain derives from a study of blood T cell repertoires in COVID-19 (TCRdb year 2020). About the full investigation: Collaborator samples came from the United States, Italy and Spain and covered acute and convalescent phases of COVID-19. The material from the prospective study consisted of cDNA or gDNA derived from T cells, B-cell-depleted T cells, or PBMCs. The dataset comprised deeply sampled blood TCRbeta repertoires from subjects exposed to, actively infected with, or recovered from COVID-19. The repertoires were released in a freely available public database intended as a resource for research on the immune response to SARS-CoV-2. Samples were obtained from the ongoing ImmuneRACE study (first 160 participants) and from about 1,300 subjects provided by 6 global collaborators. The sample metadata nearly always contained a de-identified subject ID, COVID-19 status, age in years and sex. HLA class I and class II types, where available, came from metadata supplied by the sample provider rather than from assay-based typing. The study at large found these results: The amount of clinical and demographic metadata varied by source and participant and was provided uncurated.

Including cysteine and phenylalanine, the CDR3 has 14 amino acids. CDR3 DNA only is kept here, 42 bases in frame from base 1. Reading the germline V gene (reference sequence) gives CDR1 LNHDA and CDR2 SQIVND. V is cut back by 6 bases and J by 6 bases, with 11 bases in the junction unmatched. Worth noting for this clone: Its antigen is not yet known. No base quality values were provided; no much bigger clone lies one nucleotide off.

Each collaborating institution followed its own protocols to collect whole blood in K2EDTA tubes. For TCRbeta analysis, collaborators shipped samples in one of three forms: frozen whole blood, isolated PBMCs, or DNA extracted from either of those sample types. TCRbeta CDR3 regions were amplified from genomic DNA by means of the immunoSEQ Assay, a bias-controlled multiplex PCR. The source study handled its data this way. Within the assay, amplification of reference gene primers was used to estimate how many nucleated cells each sample contained. To quantify the absolute abundance of each unique TCRbeta CDR3 rearrangement, sequence reads were collapsed and filtered. For each sample, productive Simpson clonality was calculated as the square root of Simpson's diversity index across productive rearrangements. In TCRdb, the immuneACCESS table is reduced to in-frame sequences with V and J assigned. These tables do not hold every clone; where another copy was compared, an unresolved V gene accounts for under half, and the others remain unexplained. That table is the source of V, J and clone size, and D and trimming were worked out from the DNA. Counted in this sample were roughly 170,000 clones; around 67% of them appeared once. Around 3% of the sample is taken by the ten largest.

Sequencing was done on a sample of peripheral blood. The V and J genes are TRBV19 and TRBJ2-7, and 7 bases in between align with TRBD1. The sequence came from an elderly woman with acute or convalescent COVID-19. The CDR3 amino acid sequence is: CASSPNDRATEQYF. The nucleotides read TGTGCCAGTAGCCCGAATGACAGGGCCACCGAGCAGTACTTC.